This T cell receptor beta chain was recorded in a study of blood T cells in healthy people across ages. Study context: Roughly one uniquely barcoded beta molecule per two T cells was captured.

Germline values: CDR1 LGHNA, CDR2 YSLEER. This CDR3 spans 15 amino acids. The junction had 10 bases not matched to a gene; V was cut back by 5 bases and J by 6 bases. On this clonotype itself: Its antigen is still unknown.

Findings of the study overall: Changes in expanded clonotypes were possibly confounded, as the CMV status of donors was unknown.

With a J-beta primer mix and a sample-barcoded 5' primer, a second PCR ran about 7 to 12 cycles. TCRdb passed the 5' RACE reads through MiXCR, listing each CDR3 protein once. The table includes 1.5 million to 2 million distinct CDR3 sequences, 49% detected once. The chain links TRBV4-3 to TRBJ2-3; TRBD2 agrees at 8 bases. The sample comprised blood. The sequence was obtained from a woman aged 40 to 55 in good health. The CDR3 DNA reads as TGCGCCAGCAGCGGACGACTAGCGAACCTTGATACGCAGTATTTT. Translating gives CASSGRLANLDTQYF.